Detailed here is one T cell receptor (delta chain). Its matching antigen is unknown. A junction boundary mismatches the germline segment, possibly from a read error. The data originate from a study of Vδ1+ human thymocytes. The study's findings and limits: Donors shared many TRG clonotypes but few TRD clonotypes. Unlike peripheral blood Vdelta1+ controls, thymic delta-chain sequences included about 20% Vdelta2 and few Vdelta3. Thymic TRG and TRD repertoires appeared highly polyclonal. Unexpected Vdelta2 sequences could cause misinterpretation of bulk repertoire data.

Alphabeta T cells were depleted, then CD3+ Vdelta1+ Vdelta2- thymocytes were FACS-sorted. The CDR3 runs to 17 residues. CDR1 GEAIGNYY and CDR2 EKD come from the germline V gene. Sequences come from RNA converted to cDNA by reverse transcription. The CDR3 regions were amplified by multiplex PCR from V-gene primers to a constant-region primer. TCRdb re-called the multiplex PCR reads using CATT. The sample includes some 55,000 delta-chain clones, 15% of them seen just once. The specimen was Vdelta1+ gamma-delta thymocytes from the thymus. Subset in this sample: FACS-sorted CD3+ TCRalphabeta- TCRVdelta1+ TCRVdelta2- thymocytes. This TCR was recovered from a boy in the first two years of life who had congenital heart surgery. The V call is TRDV2, the J call TRDJ1, with 8 bases matching TRDD3. CDR3 in amino acids: CARDTVVTVWGTNKLIF. CDR3 DNA sequence: TGTGCCCGTGACACCGTAGTAACGGTCTGGGGGACCAATAAACTCATCTTT.